This paragraph covers one T cell receptor beta chain sequence. It lacks a known antigen. No base-level quality is on record; no much larger clone is a single base apart. The germline V gene gives CDR1 as SGDLS and CDR2 as YYNGEE. V loses 0 bases of germline sequence and J loses 4 bases, and the interval between the two ends is 7 bases. The CDR3 measures 13 amino acids from cysteine to phenylalanine. The DNA shown is the 39-base CDR3, in frame from base 1. Library prep was done by the immunoSEQ multiplex PCR assay. The multiplex PCR relied on a mix of 60 forward primers for TCR Vbeta segments and 13 reverse primers for TCR Jbeta segments. The CDR3 region of rearranged TCR beta genes was amplified from genomic DNA by a multiplex PCR assay. On the Illumina HiSeq System, the amplified TCR beta libraries were sequenced as 87-base-pair reads. The authors' analysis ran thus. A later analysis tallied about 77 million unique TCR beta chains across the 666 repertoires, and around 9.9 million of those chains were shared by two or more donors. Raw reads were error-corrected and collapsed into unique sequences by a nearest-neighbor algorithm in which closely related sequences were merged to remove PCR and sequencing errors. V, D and J gene segments were assigned by aligning CDR3 sequences to IMGT reference sequences. Each retained sequence needed at least a six-nucleotide match to both a V gene segment and a J gene segment. A rearrangement was called productive if the CDR3 had no stop codons and remained in frame with V and J, and every other rearrangement was called non-productive. CDR3 was defined by IMGT convention, running from the second conserved V-encoded cysteine to the conserved J-encoded phenylalanine. Sequences without an unambiguous match to a single V gene segment were excluded from the earlier analysis of over 500 of the donors. In an earlier analysis of 587 of the donors, V segments were called functional above 56.7% productive rearrangements and were called segregating when the between-donor standard deviation exceeded 5%. A statistical classification framework was built for diagnosing cytomegalovirus status from the catalog of TCR beta chain sequences. In a later analysis, TCR nucleotide sequences were compared against IMGT/GENE-DB human TR gene sequences so that V and J genes could be assigned. A later analysis assigned CDR3 sequences and most-parsimonious VDJ recombination scenarios with the TCRdist pipeline. A later analysis defined each TCR beta chain by its CDR3 amino acid sequence plus V-gene family, and excluded reads lacking a unique V-gene family. A later analysis removed several hundred highly shared, low-generation-probability nucleotide sequences to deal with suspected cross-contamination and a sequencing artifact. A later analysis calculated a clonal expansion index for each public chain from normalized within-repertoire ranks of inferred template counts. In a later analysis, generation probabilities were computed with a VDJ recombination model fitted to out-of-frame rearrangements, and the resulting probabilities were checked against IGoR. Hypergeometric tests were used in a later analysis to score TCR-TCR, TCR-HLA and TCR-CMV co-occurrence, with a repertoire-size bias correction applied to the TCR pairs. A later analysis estimated false discovery rates by permuting HLA or CMV assignments 20 times. In a later analysis, co-occurring TCRs were grouped using DBSCAN, and TCRdist sequence similarity was added for clustering within HLA-allele-positive subsets. Repertoires with fewer than 30,000 or more than 120,000 public chains were left out of co-occurrence clustering, as were about 5 repertoires with anomalous nucleotide sharing. In TCRdb, the immuneACCESS table is reduced to in-frame sequences with V and J assigned. These tables do not hold every clone; where another copy was compared, an unresolved V gene accounts for under half, and the others remain unexplained. V and J calls and clone size come straight from that table; D and trimming were deduced from the DNA. The sample table shows approximately 150,000 clones, and around two thirds are seen once. The ten most abundant clones make up 10% of the sample.

The data stem from a study of cytomegalovirus exposure and HLA in healthy donors (dated by TCRdb to the late 2010s). Concerning the study at large: An earlier analysis of approximately 550 of the donors reported approximately 290 Gb of sequence data and roughly 110 million unique TCR beta sequences from approximately 180 million T cells. The genetic ancestry cluster associated with self-reported Caucasian donors included over 65% of the roughly 400 genotyped donors. Donor age, sex, ethnicity and CMV serostatus were compiled together with the repertoire data. An early release that covered several hundred HLA-typed donors contained 250 to 350 gigabases of sequencing data and tens of millions of unique TCR sequences. Because of strong linkage in the cohort, 5 or 6 DR-DQ haplotypes were treated as single units for association and clustering. To decide whether each TCR beta V gene segment behaved as functional or pseudogenic, an earlier analysis of nearly 600 of the donors relied on high-throughput TCR beta sequencing. Rather than using new phenotypic data, the later analysis identified candidate immune exposures from TCR beta sequences and from how often those sequences occurred across donors. All discovery cohort repertoires had been generated using a single sequencing platform. Typing coverage varied by locus: about 620-640 donors for A, B, C, DRB1 and DQB1; approximately 560 for DQA1; more than 600 for DPA1; 400 to 480 for DPB1. High-throughput TCR immunosequencing, statistical association of individual TCRs with disease status, and machine learning were combined to predict cytomegalovirus infection status. A later genetic analysis used genome-wide SNP genotypes for about three fifths of the 666 donors, treating that subset as a discovery cohort. Besides the first cohort of around 700 subjects, a separate validation cohort made up of over a hundred different subjects was used. The study was designed to test whether signatures of past pathogen exposure could be identified by cataloging public T cell receptors. HLA typing included class I and class II loci at four-digit resolution. The T cell repertoires of around 730 subjects were profiled by immunosequencing and related to cytomegalovirus serostatus. In a later analysis, previously published TCR beta repertoires from 550 to 750 donors were re-analyzed and high-resolution HLA genotyping was added so that TCR occurrence patterns could be studied. Across approximately 420 genotyped donors of the cohort, an average of 235,054 unique TCR beta nucleotide sequences per donor were sequenced, and 15% to 20% of those sequences were non-productive. On the study overall, not on this receptor specifically: Because counts were too low, 15 to 20 rarely observed V segments, including chromosome 9 orphons, were excluded from the earlier analysis of 500 to 700 of the donors. In a later analysis, HLA-associated TCR beta chains were found to be more clonally expanded and to have lower generation probabilities than equally common non-associated chains. Compared with the approximately 710-donor mean, donors in an Asian-associated ancestry cluster had fewer N-insertions in productive TCRs, according to a later genetic analysis. When HLA alleles, especially DR and DQ, strongly co-occurred, TCR associations were difficult to assign to individual alleles. Broadly in line with IMGT annotations, most TCR beta V segments showed up in productive rearrangements about 87% or about 30% of the time in an earlier analysis of around 600 of the donors. In a later analysis, most CMV-associated TCR beta chains were found to appear HLA-restricted, with HLA associations seemingly driven largely by CMV exposure. In vitro tests confirmed that a few of the cytomegalovirus-associated TCR beta chains recognize cytomegalovirus antigens. The sequencing pipeline was judged likely to have produced a cluster of highly shared sequence variants as a technical artifact. In a later analysis, several top co-occurrence clusters were reported to appear linked to parvovirus B19, influenza, CMV and Epstein-Barr virus. In a later analysis, the rate of TCR association differed among HLA loci, with DRB1 alleles having the most associated TCRs and HLA-C alleles having the fewest. In both the original and validation cohorts, the classifier was reported to diagnose cytomegalovirus status with high specificity and sensitivity. Because the 87-base-pair reads could not distinguish some IMGT-functional V segments, including TRBV6-2 and TRBV6-3, those segments were excluded. Linkage disequilibrium might explain the correlated functional status among segregating V segments, but an unknown experimental factor could not be excluded. It was suggested by the authors that the approach could potentially be generalized to other disease states and immunological phenotypes. A further reported finding was that TCR beta sequences accurately predicted the HLA-A and HLA-B alleles for most subjects in the first cohort. Specific HLA alleles were associated with more than 15,000 TCR beta sequences at a false discovery rate of 0.05 in a later analysis. The study listed over 150 TCR beta chains as associated with cytomegalovirus. HLA typing was unavailable for some donors at each locus, so association tests used only the typed subset. For the cohort, immune exposure information was limited to CMV serostatus. This cohort had only TCR beta chains sequenced, and the lack of alpha or paired-chain data limited which features could be detected. An association between a missense DCLRE1C variant and V-gene and J-gene trimming of TCR beta chains was found in a later genetic analysis and replicated in an independent cohort. Sequencing depth was assumed to be roughly uniform across donors in the presence/absence analyses, though that assumption may not hold. Across donors, most TCR sequences were observed very rarely, whereas some public TCRs were present in many individuals.

In total, over 600 healthy bone marrow donors made up the cohort. At the time of sampling, every cohort member was nominally healthy, though immune exposures that went unrecorded were likely present. The donor tested CMV seropositive and was one of the 289 seropositive cohort members. A peripheral blood sample was provided by each donor, and peripheral blood mononuclear cells were used for TCR beta sequencing. The Qiagen DNeasy Blood Extraction Kit was used to extract genomic DNA from the blood cell samples. The clonotype comes from a man in his thirties or forties in good health and CMV-seropositive. The sequence joins TRBV9 to TRBJ1-1; TRBD1 is a weak D gene call, 5 bases matching. The specimen was PBMCs. CDR3 region: CASSVAGPTEAFF. The DNA sequence reads TGTGCCAGCAGCGTAGCAGGGCCCACTGAAGCTTTCTTT.